The sequence of this T cell receptor beta chain was determined in a study of OX40 agonist ivuxolimab in advanced cancers. Study conclusions and caveats: Average numbers of expanded clones were greater in CD8+ T cells than in CD4+. At doses 0.1 to 3.0 mg/kg, CD4+ and CD8+ clones expanded.

Comments on this clone: Its antigen is unidentified.

Autoimmune disease history or systemic immunosuppression disqualified patients. V lost 5 bases and J 1 base, leaving 17 bases between the germline ends. The germline CDR1 and CDR2 sequences are MDHEN and SYDVKM. The CDR3 is made up of 16 amino acids. The data were produced by immunoSEQ multiplex PCR, yet TCRdb's version contains in-frame clones alone and is incomplete. The sample yields more than 65,000 clones, 85% seen once. This TCR was recovered from an adult with an advanced solid tumor such as melanoma, head and neck, liver or kidney cancer. V gene TRBV28 combines with J gene TRBJ2-5, with no clear D. This specimen consisted of CD4+ or CD8+ T cells sorted from blood, obtained in a trial of the OX40 agonist ivuxolimab. The DNA of the CDR3 is TGTGCCAGCAGTCCCCCGCTCAGGTTTTCCCAAGAGACCCAGTACTTC. This encodes CASSPPLRFSQETQYF.